The 20 T cell receptor beta chains below were found in one sample sequenced in a study of naive and memory T cell subsets. A UMI-containing oligonucleotide was joined by 3' ligation to the TCR cDNA template. Ligated cDNA underwent four rounds of PCR with nested alpha and beta constant region primers and SP2. TCRdb re-derived calls from the 5' RACE reads in MiXCR, one entry per CDR3 protein. The sample carries roughly 56,000 distinct CDR3 sequences, about 7% recorded once. Receptor source: a male donor in good health.

This clonotype appeared many times. The rearrangement uses TRBV20-1 and TRBJ2-5; D is undetermined. Trimming took 3 bases from V and 5 from J, leaving 16 bases between them. The CDR3 length is 14 residues. Per the germline V gene, CDR1 is DFQATT and CDR2 is SNEGSKA (reference sequence). The CDR3: CSASLGTFEETQYF. The CDR3, as DNA: TGCAGTGCTAGCTTGGGAACCTTCGAGGAGACCCAGTACTTC.

V is TRBV30 and J is TRBJ2-1; 8 bases are shared with TRBD1. Looked up from germline, CDR1 is GTSNPN and CDR2 is SVGIG (reference sequence). Trimming at V came to 2 bases and at J to 3 bases, leaving 3 bases not matched to a gene. The CDR3 totals 14 residues. This chain's CDR3 is CAWSSGQVYNEQFF. As DNA, the CDR3 is TGTGCCTGGAGTTCGGGACAGGTCTACAATGAGCAGTTCTTC.

The rearrangement links TRBV12-3 or TRBV12-4 to TRBJ2-3; 9 bases map to TRBD1. The ends lost 5 bases at V and 3 bases at J; junction bases unmatched: 9. The CDR3 runs 16 residues. The CDR3 DNA follows: TGTGCCAGCAGTACCCTAGGACAGGGGAAGACAGATACGCAGTATTTT. It encodes CASSTLGQGKTDTQYF.

This clonotype turned up a few times. The rearrangement uses TRBV7-9 and TRBJ1-1; the match to TRBD1 covers 7 bases. Germline V lookup: CDR1 SEHNR, CDR2 FQNEAQ (reference sequence). CDR3 size: 13 residues. Trimming cost V 4 bases and J 6 bases; bases outside gene matches: 5. The CDR3 here is CASSSTGVAEAFF. As DNA, the CDR3 is TGTGCCAGCAGCTCCACAGGGGTGGCTGAAGCTTTCTTT.

The CDR3 here is CAWSDSYEQYF. The CDR3 DNA reads TGTGCCTGGAGTGATTCCTACGAGCAGTACTTC. The chain is built from TRBV30 and TRBJ2-7; D remains unclear. CDR1 is GTSNPN, CDR2 SVGIG, per germline (reference sequence). The V end lost 1 base, the J end lost 1 base, and 2 bases lay between the germline ends. The CDR3 has 11 amino acids.

Only a few counts were recorded for this clonotype. The genes are TRBV6-6 and TRBJ1-4; D might be TRBD1 (5 bases). CDR1 MNHNY and CDR2 SVGAGI come from the germline V gene (reference sequence). The CDR3 has 12 amino acids. The V end was cut by 7 bases, the J end by 4 bases, with 7 bases between. The CDR3 DNA follows: TGTGCCAGCAAACAGGTTAATGAAAAACTGTTTTTT. This encodes CASKQVNEKLFF.

The sample holds a few counts of this clonotype. This chain connects TRBV18 to TRBJ1-1; weak D call: TRBD1 (5 bases). The CDR3 covers 12 residues. V lost 3 bases and J 8 bases, leaving 10 bases between the germline ends. Germline CDR1 is KGHSH and CDR2 is LQKENI. The CDR3 is CASSPDSAEAFF. CDR3 coding DNA: TGTGCCAGCTCACCCGACAGCGCCGAAGCTTTCTTT.

V usage is TRBV27 and J usage is TRBJ2-1, with unresolved D. Germline V gives CDR1 MNHEY, CDR2 SMNVEV (reference sequence). V shed 3 bases and J shed 9 bases, with 12 bases lying between them. This CDR3 is built from 13 residues. CDR3 sequence (DNA): TGTGCCAGCAGTTTGGCCCTCTGGGGTGAGCAGTTCTTC. Protein sequence: CASSLALWGEQFF.

This clonotype was counted at least ten times. This chain uses TRBV3-1 with TRBJ2-1; tentative D call: TRBD2 (5 bases). Trimming left V 0 bases short and J 4 bases short, with 13 bases between. Germline V gene lookup returns CDR1 LGHDT and CDR2 YNNKEL (reference sequence). The CDR3 covers 16 residues. This CDR3 reads CASSQDESGFYNEQFF. CDR3 DNA sequence: TGTGCCAGCAGCCAAGATGAGAGCGGATTTTACAATGAGCAGTTCTTC.

The J gene is TRBJ1-6, the V gene TRBV2; a possible D gene is TRBD1 (6 bases). The CDR3 contains 15 residues. The germline V gene encodes CDR1 SNHLY and CDR2 FYNNEI. V was pared by 6 bases and J by 3 bases, with 12 bases between. DNA of the CDR3: TGTGCCAGCAGAAGGGAGGGGGACTATAATTCACCCCTCCACTTT. Its translation is CASRREGDYNSPLHF.

In this sample, this clonotype turned up once. The chain uses TRBV20-1 and TRBJ1-4; D remains ambiguous. This CDR3 has 13 amino acids. In germline, CDR1 is DFQATT, CDR2 SNEGSKA (reference sequence). Trimming pared 1 base from V and 10 bases from J, leaving 13 bases between. As DNA, the CDR3 is TGCAGTGCTAGAGTGCCGGGTGATGGAAAACTGTTTTTT. This codes for CSARVPGDGKLFF.

The V and J genes are TRBV11-2 and TRBJ2-7, with D tentatively TRBD2 (5 bases). Germline CDR1 reads SGHAT; CDR2 reads FQNNGV. The CDR3 totals 14 residues. The V end was cut by 5 bases, the J end by 6 bases, with 17 bases between. The CDR3 here is CASSVLISTSEQYF. In DNA form, the CDR3 reads TGTGCCAGCAGCGTCCTAATTTCTACTAGCGAGCAGTACTTC.

This clonotype was detected only a few times. The chain couples TRBV2 to TRBJ2-1; the D gene could be TRBD1 or TRBD2 (5 bases each). Germline V lookup: CDR1 SNHLY, CDR2 FYNNEI. This CDR3 is 15 amino acids long. V gave up 9 bases and J gave up 0 bases, with 15 bases separating them. CDR3 in amino acids: CASRGLASSYNEQFF. The CDR3 nucleotides read TGTGCCAGTCGGGGCCTAGCAAGCTCCTACAATGAGCAGTTCTTC.

In its sample, this clonotype was seen many times. The chain carries TRBV25-1 and TRBJ2-5; D assignment may be TRBD1 or TRBD2 (5 bases each). Germline V gene lookup returns CDR1 MGHDK and CDR2 SYGVNS. V lost 6 bases and J lost 1, with 9 bases in between. The CDR3 has 13 amino acids. This chain's CDR3 is CASSDSGQETQYF. The CDR3 DNA is TGTGCCAGCAGCGACAGCGGCCAAGAGACCCAGTACTTC. The full variable domain, with the rest looked up from reference TRBV25-1 and TRBJ2-5, is EADIYQTPRYLVIGTGKKITLECSQTMGHDKMYWYQQDPGMELHLIHYSYGVNSTEKGDLSSESTVSRIRTEHFPLTLESARPSHTSQYLCASSDSGQETQYFGPGTRLLVL.

The chain couples TRBV27 to TRBJ2-2; TRBD1 aligns across 9 bases. CDR3 length equals 14 residues. The J segment lost 5 bases and the V segment lost 4 bases, leaving 2 bases of the junction unmatched. Germline CDR1 is MNHEY and CDR2 is SMNVEV (reference sequence). The CDR3 region is CASSSTGGTGELFF. DNA for the CDR3: TGTGCCAGCAGTTCGACAGGGGGGACCGGGGAGCTGTTTTTT.

The V gene is TRBV6-6, the J gene TRBJ2-5; 12 bases align to TRBD2. Germline V gives CDR1 MNHNY, CDR2 SVGAGI (reference sequence). The CDR3 runs 18 residues. The trim removed 2 bases at V and 5 bases at J, leaving 12 bases unmatched. The CDR3 bases are TGTGCCAGCAGTTACGGTCAGACTAGCGGGAGAACAGGGGAGACCCAGTACTTC. It is translated as CASSYGQTSGRTGETQYF.

There are many counts of this clonotype. The V and J genes are TRBV6-5 and TRBJ1-1; the D gene is possibly TRBD1 (5 bases). The CDR3 extends over 13 amino acids. V lost 2 bases and J lost 3, with 7 bases in between. Germline CDR1 MNHEY, CDR2 SVGAGI. Here the CDR3 DNA reads TGTGCCAGCAGTTACGGGGGGGACACTGAAGCTTTCTTT. This translates into CASSYGGDTEAFF.

This clonotype was recorded a few times. The chain carries TRBV5-1 and TRBJ2-2, with TRBD1 matching 10 bases. The CDR3 sequence is 19 residues long. V gave up 0 bases and J gave up 0 bases; unmatched junction bases: 8. CDR1 and CDR2 (germline): SGHRS, YFSETQ. The chain's CDR3 is CASSLAPSGQGTNTGELFF. DNA for the CDR3: TGCGCCAGCAGCTTGGCCCCCTCGGGACAGGGGACGAACACCGGGGAGCTGTTTTTT.

At least ten counts were recorded for this clonotype. This chain joins TRBV6-1 and TRBJ2-5; the D gene is possibly TRBD2 (5 bases). Between the trimmed V and J ends, which lost 5 bases and 2 bases, there was a span of 12 bases. The CDR3 is 14 amino acids. The germline CDR1 and CDR2 sequences are MNHNS and SASEGT. The CDR3, as DNA: TGTGCCAGCAGTCCCCGGACTGGACAAGAGACCCAGTACTTC. Translation gives CASSPRTGQETQYF.

Only a few counts were recorded for this clonotype. This chain uses TRBV4-1 with TRBJ1-5, with D possibly being TRBD1 (5 bases). The germline CDR1 and CDR2 sequences are MGHRA and YSYEKL. The CDR3 has 15 residues. The V end lost 1 base, the J end lost 5 bases, and 12 bases lay between the germline ends. The DNA of the CDR3 is TGCGCCAGCAGCCAAGCAGGGTTGTGGTATCAGCCCCAGCATTTT. Translating gives CASSQAGLWYQPQHF.